The 25 T cell receptor beta chains below were found in one sample sequenced in a study of sequential checkpoint blockade in melanoma. Here immunoSEQ multiplex PCR was the method, and the copy in TCRdb shows in-frame clones only, minus some. The sample records about 20,000 clones, under 65% being singletons. As for treatment: randomized to nivolumab then ipilimumab (arm A) or the reverse (arm B). The sequencing used CD8+ T cells sorted from blood (inferred from file names), collected from a patient given nivolumab and ipilimumab in sequence. All receptors derive from a human donor with melanoma.

The chain combines TRBV6-1 with TRBJ1-2, with 9 bases lining up with TRBD1. V shed 0 bases and J 8 bases; nucleotides not matched to a gene: 7. Germline values: CDR1 MNHNS, CDR2 SASEGT. This CDR3 is 15 amino acids long. CDR3 residues: CASSEAGTGINGYTF. The CDR3 DNA reads as TGTGCCAGCAGTGAAGCCGGGACAGGGATAAACGGCTACACCTTC.

V is TRBV2 and J is TRBJ1-2, with a tentative D call TRBD1 (6 bases). V was trimmed by 5 bases and J by 7 bases, leaving 20 bases between them. CDR3 length: 15 residues. Germline CDR1 reads SNHLY; CDR2 reads FYNNEI. This CDR3 reads CASSSSDGGQIGYTF. Written as DNA, the CDR3 is TGTGCCAGCAGTTCCTCCGACGGGGGGCAGATTGGCTACACCTTC.

This clone was detected only once. This chain uses TRBV7-9 with TRBJ2-1, with 7 nucleotides matching TRBD2. The length of the CDR3 is 14 residues. V shed 5 bases and J 9 bases; nucleotides not matched to a gene: 10. Germline values: CDR1 SEHNR, CDR2 FQNEAQ (reference sequence). The CDR3 DNA reads TGTGCCAGCAGCCCTCCGGGGGAGGGCCCTGAGCAGTTCTTC. As protein: CASSPPGEGPEQFF. Full variable domain (rest looked up from reference TRBV7-9 and TRBJ2-1): DTGVSQNPRHKITKRGQNVTFRCDPISEHNRLYWYRQTLGQGPEFLTYFQNEAQLEKSRLLSDRFSAERPKGSFSTLEIQRTEQGDSAMYLCASSPPGEGPEQFFGPGTRLTVL.

This clone was detected only a few times. The genes are TRBV7-2 and TRBJ2-5; D unresolved. The DNA end lines up better with TRBJ2-7; the J call may be wrong. This CDR3 is 16 amino acids long. Germline V gene data show CDR1 as SGHTA and CDR2 as FQGNSA. CDR3 region: CASSLASARRPAEQYF. In DNA form, the CDR3 reads TGTGCCAGCAGCTTGGCCAGTGCCCGGCGGCCTGCCGAGCAGTACTTC.

The V call is TRBV29-1, the J call TRBJ1-2; D perhaps matches TRBD1 (6 bases). Trimming shortened V by 6 bases and J by 8 bases, and 16 bases separated the two germline ends. This CDR3 has 12 residues. Germline values: CDR1 SQVTM, CDR2 ANQGSEA. CDR3 sequence reads: CSVPQGARGYTF. In DNA form, the CDR3 reads TGCAGCGTACCACAGGGAGCACGGGGCTACACCTTC.

V is TRBV7-3 and J is TRBJ1-1; 7 nucleotides match TRBD1. CDR1 SGHTA and CDR2 FQGTGA come from the germline V gene. The trim removed 5 bases at V and 4 bases at J, leaving 7 bases unmatched. This CDR3 has 14 residues. CDR3 bases: TGTGCCAGCAGCCCCGACAGGGTAAGCACTGAAGCTTTCTTT. Translated: CASSPDRVSTEAFF. Together with reference TRBV7-3 and TRBJ1-1, the CDR3 gives the full variable domain: GAGVSQTPSNKVTEKGKYVELRCDPISGHTALYWYRQSLGQGPEFLIYFQGTGAADDSGLPNDRFFAVRPEGSVSTLKIQRTERGDSAVYLCASSPDRVSTEAFFGQGTRLTVV.

The J gene is TRBJ1-6, the V gene TRBV27; 8 bases line up with TRBD1. There are 14 residues in the CDR3. In germline, CDR1 is MNHEY, CDR2 SMNVEV (reference sequence). V lost 5 bases to trimming and J lost 7 bases; unmatched junction nucleotides: 4. The CDR3 DNA reads TGTGCCAGCAGTCCCACAGGGGGAAATTCACCCCTCCACTTT. Its translation is CASSPTGGNSPLHF.

This clone appeared a few times. This sequence joins TRBV7-3 and TRBJ2-2, with TRBD1 as a possible D gene (6 bases). Germline CDR1 is SGHTA and CDR2 is FQGTGA. The CDR3 has 16 residues. With 0 bases removed from V and 4 bases from J, the gap between germline ends came to 12 bases. The CDR3 spells CASSLTSDRATGELFF. In nucleotides, the CDR3 is TGTGCCAGCAGCTTAACCTCGGACAGAGCCACCGGGGAGCTGTTTTTT.

This chain uses TRBV12-5 with TRBJ1-1; D ambiguous. Per germline, CDR1 LGHNT and CDR2 FRNRAP. V lost 5 bases, J lost 5 bases, and 9 bases lay in between. This CDR3 region has 12 residues. CDR3 protein: CASGLGETEAFF. The CDR3 bases are TGTGCTAGTGGTCTCGGTGAGACTGAAGCTTTCTTT.

This chain joins TRBV30 and TRBJ2-2, with D possibly matching TRBD2 (5 bases). The CDR3 consists of 12 residues. Germline-derived CDR1 and CDR2 are GTSNPN and SVGIG (reference sequence). The V and J ends lost 4 bases and 3 bases respectively, with 6 bases between them. The CDR3 is CAWKDYTGELFF. In DNA, the CDR3 is TGTGCCTGGAAGGACTACACCGGGGAGCTGTTTTTT.

This clone was seen only once. The genes are TRBV29-1 and TRBJ1-2, with D perhaps TRBD1 (6 bases). Germline V gives CDR1 SQVTM, CDR2 ANQGSEA. Trimming pared 0 bases from V and 6 bases from J, leaving 11 bases between. The CDR3 extends over 13 amino acids. The CDR3 DNA sequence: TGCAGCGTTGAAGAAACACAGGGTGATGGCTACACCTTC. It yields the protein CSVEETQGDGYTF.

V and J are TRBV6-5 and TRBJ1-4; 9 nucleotides line up with TRBD1. The CDR3 is made up of 15 amino acids. CDR1 and CDR2 (germline): MNHEY, SVGAGI. Trimming at V came to 5 bases and at J to 4 bases, leaving 5 bases not matched to a gene. The CDR3 DNA reads TGTGCCAGCAGTAACCGGGACAGGGTTAATGAAAAACTGTTTTTT. Protein sequence: CASSNRDRVNEKLFF.

The chain uses TRBV2 and TRBJ1-5; weak D call: TRBD1 (5 bases). Looked up from germline, CDR1 is SNHLY and CDR2 is FYNNEI. The V end was cut by 1 base, the J end by 0 bases, with 10 bases between. The CDR3 totals 16 residues. CDR3 DNA sequence: TGTGCCAGCAGTGAAGGGCAGGGCCATAGCAATCAGCCCCAGCATTTT. It translates to CASSEGQGHSNQPQHF. Variable domain in full (rest from reference TRBV2 and TRBJ1-5): EPEVTQTPSHQVTQMGQEVILRCVPISNHLYFYWYRQILGQKVEFLVSFYNNEISEKSEIFDDQFSVERPDGSNFTLKIRSTKLEDSAMYFCASSEGQGHSNQPQHFGDGTRLSIL.

The sample holds many counts of this clone. The chain couples TRBV6-6 to TRBJ1-2; D remains unclear. V gave up 0 bases and J gave up 6 bases, with 8 bases separating them. CDR1 is MNHNY and CDR2 is SVGAGI in the germline V gene (reference sequence). This CDR3 comprises 13 residues. The CDR3 sequence: CASSYSISNGYTF. For the CDR3, the DNA is TGTGCCAGCAGTTACTCGATCAGTAATGGCTACACCTTC.

V and J are TRBV29-1 and TRBJ1-1, with D hard to call. Germline-derived CDR1 and CDR2 are SQVTM and ANQGSEA. V was cut by 5 bases and J by 6 bases, with 7 bases left in between. This CDR3 is built from 10 residues. This chain's CDR3 is CSVFQSEAFF. DNA of the CDR3: TGCAGCGTTTTTCAGTCTGAAGCTTTCTTT.

The rearrangement links TRBV19 to TRBJ1-2; TRBD1 agrees at 7 bases. With V trimmed by 0 bases and J by 4 bases, 17 bases remained unmatched. The CDR3 runs 19 residues. Germline assignment: CDR1 LNHDA and CDR2 SQIVND (reference sequence). The CDR3 loop is CASSIDTSSGTEEPYGYTF. The DNA for the CDR3 is TGTGCCAGTAGTATAGATACCTCCTCCGGGACAGAAGAGCCCTATGGCTACACCTTC.

In nucleotides, the CDR3 is TGTGCTAGTGGTTCAGGGGGGCAGGGGGCTAACGAGCAGTACTTC. Amino acid sequence: CASGSGGQGANEQYF. The chain recombines TRBV12-5 with TRBJ2-5, with TRBD1 identical over 8 bases. The tail of the sequence fits TRBJ2-7 better, so the J call may be wrong. The CDR3 extends over 15 amino acids. The germline CDR1 and CDR2 sequences are LGHNT and FRNRAP.

The genes are TRBV5-4 and TRBJ2-7; TRBD1 agrees at 8 bases. This CDR3 has 14 amino acids. The germline V gene has CDR1 SGHNT and CDR2 YYREEE (reference sequence). The J segment lost 0 bases and the V segment lost 2 bases, leaving 1 base of the junction unmatched. The CDR3 reads CASSFQGASYEQYF. Here the CDR3 DNA reads TGTGCCAGCAGCTTTCAGGGGGCCTCCTACGAGCAGTACTTC. Based on the CDR3 plus reference TRBV5-4 and TRBJ2-7, the full variable domain is ETGVTQSPTHLIKTRGQQVTLRCSSQSGHNTVSWYQQALGQGPQFIFQYYREEENGRGNFPPRFSGLQFPNYSSELNVNALELDDSALYLCASSFQGASYEQYFGPGTRLTVT.

The chain employs TRBV6-1 and TRBJ2-3, with D unresolved. The CDR3 loop spans 13 amino acids. Looked up from germline, CDR1 is MNHNS and CDR2 is SASEGT. With 5 bases removed from V and 6 bases from J, the gap between germline ends came to 12 bases. The CDR3 DNA is TGTGCCAGCAGTTCCTGGGCCGGTGATACGCAGTATTTT. It codes for CASSSWAGDTQYF.

There are a few counts of this clone. V gene TRBV6-6 combines with J gene TRBJ2-7, with a possible D match to TRBD1 (5 bases). The CDR3 length is 14 residues. V was shortened by 7 bases and J by 3 bases, with 16 bases between the two germline ends. CDR1 and CDR2 from the germline V gene are MNHNY and SVGAGI (reference sequence). CDR3 sequence reads: CASKTGLSVYEQYF. CDR3 in DNA: TGTGCCAGCAAAACAGGCCTATCGGTCTACGAGCAGTACTTC.

This chain uses TRBV10-3 with TRBJ1-2; no definite D call. Germline V CDR1 and CDR2: ENHRY, SYGVKD. V gave up 6 bases and J gave up 1 base, with 9 bases separating them. The CDR3 runs 13 residues. The CDR3: CAIRSGGNYGYTF. The CDR3 nucleotides read TGTGCCATCAGGTCTGGCGGTAACTATGGCTACACCTTC.

V usage is TRBV9 and J usage is TRBJ2-2; D may be TRBD2 (5 bases). V lost 0 bases and J lost 3, with 15 bases in between. The CDR3 extends over 17 amino acids. Germline V gene data show CDR1 as SGDLS and CDR2 as YYNGEE. CDR3: CASSVAGSAGYTGELFF. The DNA for the CDR3 is TGTGCCAGCAGCGTAGCTGGGAGCGCCGGGTACACCGGGGAGCTGTTTTTT. The full variable domain, rest sourced from reference TRBV9 and TRBJ2-2, is DSGVTQTPKHLITATGQRVTLRCSPRSGDLSVYWYQQSLDQGLQFLIQYYNGEERAKGNILERFSAQQFPDLHSELNLSSLELGDSALYFCASSVAGSAGYTGELFFGEGSRLTVL.

This chain uses TRBV7-2 with TRBJ1-2; tentative D call: TRBD1 (5 bases). The CDR3 is 14 residues long. Germline V lookup: CDR1 SGHTA, CDR2 FQGNSA. The germline V and J ends were trimmed by 3 bases and 2 bases, with 10 bases remaining between them. CDR3 in DNA: TGTGCCAGCAGCTTTACACAGGTCAACTATGGCTACACCTTC. As protein: CASSFTQVNYGYTF.

This clone was recorded only once. This chain joins TRBV7-5 and TRBJ1-1; TRBD1, the D gene given by the table, was not confirmed from the DNA. TRBV7-5 constitutes a pseudogene. This CDR3 is built from 14 residues. CDR3 DNA: TGTGTCAGAAGCCATACAGGGTCGTGCACTGAAGCTTTCTTT. Translation: CVRSHTGSCTEAFF.

J is TRBJ1-1 and V is TRBV7-3; no clear D gene. This CDR3 is 13 amino acids long. Germline CDR1 and CDR2: SGHTA and FQGTGA. The ends were cut back, 5 bases at V and 3 bases at J, with 10 bases in the middle. For the CDR3, the DNA is TGTGCCAGCAGCCCGACTATCTACACTGAAGCTTTCTTT. It yields the protein CASSPTIYTEAFF.